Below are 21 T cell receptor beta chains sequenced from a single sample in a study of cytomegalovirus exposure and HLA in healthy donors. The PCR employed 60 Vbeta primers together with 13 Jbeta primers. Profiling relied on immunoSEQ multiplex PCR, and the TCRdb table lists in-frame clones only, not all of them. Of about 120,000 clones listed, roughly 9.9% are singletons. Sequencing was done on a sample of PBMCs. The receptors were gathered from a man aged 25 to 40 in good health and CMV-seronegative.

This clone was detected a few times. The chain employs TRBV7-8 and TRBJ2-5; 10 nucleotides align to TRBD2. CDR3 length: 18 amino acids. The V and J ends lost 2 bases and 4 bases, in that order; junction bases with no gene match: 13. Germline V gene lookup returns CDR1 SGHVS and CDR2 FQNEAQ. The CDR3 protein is CASSLYALSGRASETQYF. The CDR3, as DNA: TGTGCCAGCAGCTTATACGCCCTCAGCGGGAGGGCCTCAGAGACCCAGTACTTC.

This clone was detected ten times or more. CDR3 nucleotide sequence: TGTGCCAGTAGTATAGACCGCAGTGAAGCTTTCTTT. This codes for CASSIDRSEAFF. The chain links TRBV19 to TRBJ1-1, with no clear D. Germline assignment: CDR1 LNHDA and CDR2 SQIVND (reference sequence). The CDR3 loop spans 12 amino acids. V lost 0 bases and J 7 bases, leaving 6 bases between the germline ends.

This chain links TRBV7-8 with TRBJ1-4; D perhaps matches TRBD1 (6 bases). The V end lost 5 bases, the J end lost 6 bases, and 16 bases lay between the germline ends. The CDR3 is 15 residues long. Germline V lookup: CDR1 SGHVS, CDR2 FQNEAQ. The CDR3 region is CASSPFTGRDEKLFF. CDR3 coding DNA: TGTGCCAGCAGCCCGTTTACAGGGCGGGATGAAAAACTGTTTTTT.

CDR3 DNA: TGTGCCAGCAGCCTCTACAGGGAAAGCTACGAGCAGTACTTC. Protein sequence: CASSLYRESYEQYF. The chain joins TRBV7-8 to TRBJ2-7, with D perhaps matching TRBD1 (6 bases). Germline V gene lookup returns CDR1 SGHVS and CDR2 FQNEAQ. Between the trimmed V and J ends, which lost 5 bases and 3 bases, there was a span of 14 bases. The CDR3 has 14 amino acids.

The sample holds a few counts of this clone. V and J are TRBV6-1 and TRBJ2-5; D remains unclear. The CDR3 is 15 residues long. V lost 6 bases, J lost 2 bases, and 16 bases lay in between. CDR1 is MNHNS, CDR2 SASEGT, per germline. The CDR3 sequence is CASSPRILTQETQYF. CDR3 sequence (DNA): TGTGCCAGCAGCCCACGGATCTTGACACAAGAGACCCAGTACTTC.

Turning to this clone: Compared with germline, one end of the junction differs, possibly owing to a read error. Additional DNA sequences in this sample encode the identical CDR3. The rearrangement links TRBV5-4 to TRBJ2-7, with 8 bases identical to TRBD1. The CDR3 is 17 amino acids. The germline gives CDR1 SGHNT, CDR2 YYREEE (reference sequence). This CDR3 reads CASSSLDLTGDSYEQYF. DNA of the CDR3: TGTGCCAGCAGCTCTCTAGATTTGACAGGGGACTCATACGAGCAGTACTTT.

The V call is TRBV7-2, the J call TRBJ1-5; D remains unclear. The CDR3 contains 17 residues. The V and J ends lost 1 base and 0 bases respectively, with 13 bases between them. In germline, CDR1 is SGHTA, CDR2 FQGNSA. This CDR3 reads CASSLEGAGSSNQPQHF. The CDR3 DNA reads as TGTGCCAGCAGCTTAGAGGGAGCAGGTTCTAGCAATCAGCCCCAGCATTTT. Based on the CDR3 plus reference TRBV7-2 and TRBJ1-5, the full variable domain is GAGVSQSPSNKVTEKGKDVELRCDPISGHTALYWYRQSLGQGLEFLIYFQGNSAPDKSGLPSDRFSAERTGGSVSTLTIQRTQQEDSAVYLCASSLEGAGSSNQPQHFGDGTRLSIL.

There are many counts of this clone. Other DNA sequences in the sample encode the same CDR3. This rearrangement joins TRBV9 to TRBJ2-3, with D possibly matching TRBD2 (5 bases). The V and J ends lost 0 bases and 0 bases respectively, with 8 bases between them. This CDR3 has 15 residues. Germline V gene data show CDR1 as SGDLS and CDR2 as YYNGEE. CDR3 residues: CASSVGGGSTDTQYF. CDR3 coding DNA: TGTGCCAGCAGCGTAGGTGGCGGGAGCACAGATACGCAGTATTTT.

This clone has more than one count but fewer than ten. CDR3 sequence: CASSNAGQGNQPQHF. The CDR3 nucleotides are TGTGCCAGCAGCAACGCGGGACAGGGGAATCAGCCCCAGCATTTT. The rearrangement uses TRBV2 and TRBJ1-5; 10 bases are a match to TRBD1. V shed 6 bases and J 4 bases; nucleotides not matched to a gene: 6. The germline V gene has CDR1 SNHLY and CDR2 FYNNEI. This CDR3 has 15 amino acids.

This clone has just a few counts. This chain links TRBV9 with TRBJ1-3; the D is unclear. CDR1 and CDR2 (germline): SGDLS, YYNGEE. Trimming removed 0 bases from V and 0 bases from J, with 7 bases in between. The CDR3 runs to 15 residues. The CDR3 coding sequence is TGTGCCAGCAGCGTAGTTCCGAGCTCTGGAAACACCATATATTTT. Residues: CASSVVPSSGNTIYF.

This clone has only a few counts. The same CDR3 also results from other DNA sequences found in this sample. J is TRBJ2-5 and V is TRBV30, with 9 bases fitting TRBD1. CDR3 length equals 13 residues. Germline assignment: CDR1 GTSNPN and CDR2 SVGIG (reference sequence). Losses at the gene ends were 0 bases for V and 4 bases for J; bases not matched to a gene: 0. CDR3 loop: CAWSVDRGETQYF. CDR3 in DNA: TGTGCCTGGAGTGTGGACAGGGGAGAGACCCAGTACTTC. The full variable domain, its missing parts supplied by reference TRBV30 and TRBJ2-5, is SQTIHQWPATLVQPVGSPLSLECTVEGTSNPNLYWYRQAAGRGLQLLFYSVGIGQISSEVPQNLSASRPQDRQFILSSKKLLLSDSGFYLCAWSVDRGETQYFGPGTRLLVL.

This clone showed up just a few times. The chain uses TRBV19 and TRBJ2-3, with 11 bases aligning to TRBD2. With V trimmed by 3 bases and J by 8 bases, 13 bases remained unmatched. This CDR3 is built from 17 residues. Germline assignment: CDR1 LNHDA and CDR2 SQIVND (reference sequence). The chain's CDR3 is CASSIPIVSGRAVTQYF. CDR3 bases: TGTGCCAGTAGTATCCCTATTGTTAGCGGGAGGGCAGTTACGCAGTATTTT.

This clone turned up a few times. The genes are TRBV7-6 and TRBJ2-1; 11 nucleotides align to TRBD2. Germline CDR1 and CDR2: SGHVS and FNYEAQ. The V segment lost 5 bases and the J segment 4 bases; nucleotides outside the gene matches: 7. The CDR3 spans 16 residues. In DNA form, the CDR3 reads TGTGCCAGCAGCCCTCGAATAGCGGGAGGGTACAATGAGCAGTTCTTC. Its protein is CASSPRIAGGYNEQFF. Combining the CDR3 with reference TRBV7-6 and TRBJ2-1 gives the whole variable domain GAGVSQSPRYKVTKRGQDVALRCDPISGHVSLYWYRQALGQGPEFLTYFNYEAQQDKSGLPNDRFSAERPEGSISTLTIQRTEQRDSAMYRCASSPRIAGGYNEQFFGPGTRLTVL.

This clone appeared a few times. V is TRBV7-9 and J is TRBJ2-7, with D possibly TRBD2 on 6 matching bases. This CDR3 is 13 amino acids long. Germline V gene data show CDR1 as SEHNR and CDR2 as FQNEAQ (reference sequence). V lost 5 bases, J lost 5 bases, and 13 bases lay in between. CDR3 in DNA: TGTGCCAGCAGCCGAAGCGGGTTAGACGAGCAGTACTTC. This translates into CASSRSGLDEQYF. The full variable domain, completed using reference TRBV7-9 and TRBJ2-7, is DTGVSQNPRHKITKRGQNVTFRCDPISEHNRLYWYRQTLGQGPEFLTYFQNEAQLEKSRLLSDRFSAERPKGSFSTLEIQRTEQGDSAMYLCASSRSGLDEQYFGPGTRLTVT.

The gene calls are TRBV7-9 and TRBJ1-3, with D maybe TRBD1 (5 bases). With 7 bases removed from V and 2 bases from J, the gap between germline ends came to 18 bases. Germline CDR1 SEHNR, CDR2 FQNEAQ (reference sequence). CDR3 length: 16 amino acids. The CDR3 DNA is TGTGCCAGCATTTCCGCGGGGACCCTAGCTGGAAACACCATATATTTT. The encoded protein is CASISAGTLAGNTIYF. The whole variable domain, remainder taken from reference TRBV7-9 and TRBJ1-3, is DTGVSQNPRHKITKRGQNVTFRCDPISEHNRLYWYRQTLGQGPEFLTYFQNEAQLEKSRLLSDRFSAERPKGSFSTLEIQRTEQGDSAMYLCASISAGTLAGNTIYFGEGSWLTVV.

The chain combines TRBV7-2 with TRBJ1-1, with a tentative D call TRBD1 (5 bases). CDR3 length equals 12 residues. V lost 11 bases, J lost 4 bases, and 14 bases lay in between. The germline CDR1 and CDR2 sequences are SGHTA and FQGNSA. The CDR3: CAGSAQGTEAFF. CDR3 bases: TGTGCCGGAAGTGCTCAGGGCACTGAAGCTTTCTTT. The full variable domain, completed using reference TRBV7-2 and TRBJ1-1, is GAGVSQSPSNKVTEKGKDVELRCDPISGHTALYWYRQSLGQGLEFLIYFQGNSAPDKSGLPSDRFSAERTGGSVSTLTIQRTQQEDSAVYLCAGSAQGTEAFFGQGTRLTVV.

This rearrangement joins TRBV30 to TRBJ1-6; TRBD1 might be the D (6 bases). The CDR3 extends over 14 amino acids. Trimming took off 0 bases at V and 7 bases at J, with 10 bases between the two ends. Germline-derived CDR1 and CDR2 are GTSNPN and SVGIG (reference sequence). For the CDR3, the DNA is TGTGCCTGGAGTGTACAGGGAAGGAATTCACCCCTCCACTTT. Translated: CAWSVQGRNSPLHF.

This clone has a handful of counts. CDR3 residues: CASSLVSSGSGEQFF. The CDR3 DNA follows: TGCGCCAGCAGCTTGGTCTCTAGCGGGAGCGGCGAGCAGTTCTTC. V and J are TRBV5-1 and TRBJ2-1; 10 bases fit TRBD2. The V gene end was trimmed by 0 bases and the J gene end by 10 bases; junction bases not matched to a gene: 7. The germline V gene encodes CDR1 SGHRS and CDR2 YFSETQ. The CDR3 sequence is 15 residues long.

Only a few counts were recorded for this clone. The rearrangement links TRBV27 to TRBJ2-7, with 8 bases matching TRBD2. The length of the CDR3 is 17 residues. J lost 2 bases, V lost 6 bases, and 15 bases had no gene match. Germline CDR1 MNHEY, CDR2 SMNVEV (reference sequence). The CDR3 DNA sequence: TGTGCCAGCAGGCCCGGGGGGGGTTGGGCAAGCCCCTACGAGCAGTACTTC. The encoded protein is CASRPGGGWASPYEQYF.

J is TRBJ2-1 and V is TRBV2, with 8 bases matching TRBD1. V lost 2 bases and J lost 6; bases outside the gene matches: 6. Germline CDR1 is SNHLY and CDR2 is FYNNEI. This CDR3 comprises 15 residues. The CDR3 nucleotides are TGTGCCAGCAGTGAACGCACAGGGGGAGTCAATGAGCAGTTCTTC. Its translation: CASSERTGGVNEQFF.

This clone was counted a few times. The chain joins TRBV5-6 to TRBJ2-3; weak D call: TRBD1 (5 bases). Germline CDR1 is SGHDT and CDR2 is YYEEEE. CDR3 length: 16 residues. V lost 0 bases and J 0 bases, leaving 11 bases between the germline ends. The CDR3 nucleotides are TGTGCCAGCAGCTTGGAGCCCAGGGCTAGCACAGATACGCAGTATTTT. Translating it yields CASSLEPRASTDTQYF.